This is a list of T cell receptor beta chains from one sample in a study of neurological immune-mediated disorders. TCRdb re-called the 5' RACE reads through MiXCR, storing one row per CDR3 protein. This sample has around 130,000 distinct CDR3 sequences; more than 2.5% occur once, and the top ten carry 1.3%. The sequencing input was PBMCs. Receptors were obtained from a woman in her 30s with multiple sclerosis. Each CDR3 is given with its conserved first and last residue. Each record gives: V gene, J gene, CDR3 protein.

TRBV6-2/TRBV6-3	TRBJ2-3	CASSRGDTQYF
TRBV12-5	TRBJ2-7	CASGNPGQATYEQYF
TRBV5-5	TRBJ2-1	CASSFEWGSYNEQFF
TRBV19	TRBJ1-5	CASTIRWGSDQPQHF
TRBV12-3/TRBV12-4	TRBJ1-3	CASRGLSSGNTIYF
TRBV12-3/TRBV12-4	TRBJ2-3	CASSLRVSPPDTQYF
TRBV6-2/TRBV6-3	TRBJ1-5	CASTRDTTQPQHF
TRBV6-4	TRBJ1-1	CASSAEGHTEAFF
TRBV12-3/TRBV12-4	TRBJ1-1	CASSPSGLDTEAFF
TRBV7-6	TRBJ2-5	CASSFNLLYQETQYF
TRBV27	TRBJ2-4	CASKTLFENIQYF
TRBV5-6	TRBJ1-4	CASSLRTGAGNEKLFF
TRBV7-6	TRBJ2-3	CASSLIGTGTGTDTQYF
TRBV20-1	TRBJ2-1	CSARQGSSYNEQFF
TRBV7-2	TRBJ2-3	CASSLRLAGLDTQYF
TRBV20-1	TRBJ2-3	CSARDYGGRAPDTQYF
TRBV25-1	TRBJ2-3	CASSRGPADTQYF
TRBV20-1	TRBJ2-3	CSVGSTQYF
TRBV2	TRBJ2-7	CASRGTGPEYYEQYF
TRBV7-9	TRBJ2-6	CATRTPGANVLTF
TRBV19	TRBJ2-5	CASGTVRQETQYF
TRBV10-3	TRBJ1-3	CAISETNSGNTIYF
TRBV7-2	TRBJ1-3	CASSTQTGGFNTIYF
TRBV6-5	TRBJ2-5	CASSFRETQYF
TRBV27	TRBJ2-2	CASSLSWRWGLGGELFF
TRBV6-6	TRBJ1-1	CASSYEGGTEAFF
TRBV5-1	TRBJ2-7	CASSPDRGYYEQYF
TRBV11-2	TRBJ1-1	CASSLGDRGRDTEAFF
TRBV12-3/TRBV12-4	TRBJ2-2	CASRRVIRGSLTGELFF
TRBV5-1	TRBJ2-7	CASSLAGAVGYEQYF
TRBV4-1	TRBJ2-1	CASSQESGRGGEQFF
TRBV5-6	TRBJ2-3	CASSGEGLAGEETDTQYF
TRBV10-3	TRBJ2-2	CAISESLSGGPTGELFF
TRBV12-3/TRBV12-4	TRBJ2-7	CASSFSNAWEQYF
TRBV5-1	TRBJ1-2	CASSIATEIYGYTF
TRBV2	TRBJ2-7	CASSGVYRAAYEQYF
TRBV7-2	TRBJ2-1	CASSLAGQVYNEQFF
TRBV20-1	TRBJ2-5	CSGLAGETQYF
TRBV5-5	TRBJ1-2	CASSLAAGSANYGYTF
TRBV18	TRBJ1-3	CASSPGTSGNTIYF
TRBV7-9	TRBJ2-5	CASSSAPGGPETQYF
TRBV20-1	TRBJ1-5	CSAKVTQGSNQPQHF
TRBV18	TRBJ1-1	CASSPTENTEAFF
TRBV7-2	TRBJ1-2	CASSSSPGYGYTF
TRBV5-5	TRBJ2-2	CASSLGSGGELFF
TRBV2	TRBJ1-6	CASSAGSNSPLHF